The 19 T cell receptor beta chains below all came from one sample that was sequenced in a study of quantifying T cell responses using KT2 cells. Overall study context: Reverse transcription used primers in the TCR alpha and beta constant regions.

Each cDNA got a UMI-containing oligo ligated at its 3' end. An equimolar mix of RC1.1 and RC1.2 primed the beta chain across TRBC1 and TRBC2. TCRdb reprocessed the UMI-ligation and nested PCR reads via MiXCR and lists one record per CDR3 protein. The sample lists 31,000 or so distinct CDR3 sequences; over 9% were seen once. The sample consisted of PBMCs spiked with cells of the T cell clone KT2. The origin of the receptors is a human donor.

In this sample, this clonotype turned up many times. The chain couples TRBV7-9 to TRBJ2-1; D may be TRBD2 (6 bases). CDR3 length: 17 amino acids. V dropped 5 bases and J dropped 4 bases, with 21 bases sitting between them. Germline values: CDR1 SEHNR, CDR2 FQNEAQ (reference sequence). In nucleotides, the CDR3 is TGTGCCAGCAGCCTGACCGCCGGGATAGCGGAATACAATGAGCAGTTCTTC. As protein: CASSLTAGIAEYNEQFF.

CDR3 in DNA: TGTGCCAGCAGGGGGAGGGACTCTGGAAACACCATATATTTT. Amino acid sequence: CASRGRDSGNTIYF. The V call is TRBV19, the J call TRBJ1-3, with 7 nucleotides matching TRBD1. The CDR3 spans 14 residues. The ends lost 9 bases at V and 0 bases at J; junction bases unmatched: 5. CDR1 and CDR2 from the germline V gene are LNHDA and SQIVND (reference sequence).

The chain links TRBV6-6 to TRBJ1-3; D perhaps matches TRBD1 (5 bases). CDR1 and CDR2 from the germline V gene are MNHNY and SVGAGI (reference sequence). Between the trimmed V and J ends, which lost 5 bases and 4 bases, there was a span of 15 bases. The CDR3 consists of 15 residues. CDR3 coding DNA: TGTGCCAGCAGTAATCTCAGGGTTAGCGGAAACACCATATATTTT. It encodes CASSNLRVSGNTIYF.

This clonotype was picked up a small number of times. V is TRBV7-9 and J is TRBJ2-7, with D possibly TRBD1 on 6 matching bases. The CDR3 loop spans 13 amino acids. The germline gives CDR1 SEHNR, CDR2 FQNEAQ (reference sequence). Trimming removed 5 bases at V and 3 bases at J, with 11 bases between. The CDR3 loop is CASSPGADYEQYF. In DNA form, the CDR3 reads TGTGCCAGCAGCCCAGGGGCCGACTACGAGCAGTACTTC.

In this sample, this clonotype turned up many times. This chain links TRBV5-1 with TRBJ2-1; 7 positions match TRBD1. The J segment lost 6 bases and the V segment lost 0 bases, leaving 6 bases of the junction unmatched. This CDR3 region has 15 residues. The V gene's germline CDR1 is SGHRS and CDR2 YFSETQ. CDR3 residues: CASSLADRDTNEQFF. Written as DNA, the CDR3 is TGCGCCAGCAGCTTGGCCGACAGGGATACCAATGAGCAGTTCTTC.

There are a few counts of this clonotype. This rearrangement joins TRBV7-9 to TRBJ1-2; no definite D call. This CDR3 is 12 amino acids long. Between the trimmed V and J ends, which lost 5 bases and 8 bases, there was a span of 12 bases. The V gene's germline CDR1 is SEHNR and CDR2 FQNEAQ (reference sequence). CDR3 DNA sequence: TGTGCCAGCAGCCCGCTGGGGTTGGGCTACACCTTC. This encodes CASSPLGLGYTF. The full variable domain, rest sourced from reference TRBV7-9 and TRBJ1-2, is DTGVSQNPRHKITKRGQNVTFRCDPISEHNRLYWYRQTLGQGPEFLTYFQNEAQLEKSRLLSDRFSAERPKGSFSTLEIQRTEQGDSAMYLCASSPLGLGYTFGSGTRLTVV.

This clonotype was found a few times. The rearrangement uses TRBV29-1 and TRBJ1-2, with D possibly matching TRBD1 (5 bases). CDR1 and CDR2 (germline): SQVTM, ANQGSEA. The CDR3 loop spans 16 amino acids. The V and J ends lost 6 bases and 0 bases respectively, with 20 bases between them. The CDR3 coding sequence is TGCAGCGTCGAGGGGAAGGGTGGGAGAGCTAACTATGGCTACACCTTC. The encoded protein is CSVEGKGGRANYGYTF.

This clonotype was picked up a small number of times. The J gene is TRBJ2-1, the V gene TRBV5-1; the D gene is possibly TRBD2 (5 bases). The CDR3 spans 15 residues. Germline values: CDR1 SGHRS, CDR2 YFSETQ. The ends were cut back, 0 bases at V and 3 bases at J, with 10 bases in the middle. CDR3 nucleotide sequence: TGCGCCAGCAGCTTGGGTAGCGCATACTACAATGAGCAGTTCTTC. It is translated as CASSLGSAYYNEQFF.

On this clonotype: A much larger clone lies one base from this, so it may be a read error. The chain joins TRBV29-1 to TRBJ2-2, with D maybe TRBD2 (5 bases). CDR1 and CDR2 (germline): SQVTM, ANQGSEA. The CDR3 length is 14 residues. The CDR3 spells CSAPGSGNTGELLF. Here the CDR3 DNA reads TGCAGCGCCCCGGGATCTGGGAACACCGGGGAGCTGCTTTTT.

The chain uses TRBV6-2 or TRBV6-3 and TRBJ2-4; possible D gene TRBD2, 6 bases. The CDR3 is made up of 14 amino acids. The germline V gene has CDR1 MNHEY and CDR2 SVGEGT. V lost 6 bases to trimming and J lost 7 bases, with 16 bases between them. The CDR3 bases are TGTGCCAGCAGCCACGGAGGGGCCAGGAACATTCAGTACTTC. Translating it yields CASSHGGARNIQYF.

This rearrangement joins TRBV28 to TRBJ1-5; 12 bases are shared with TRBD1. J lost 0 bases, V lost 2 bases, and 8 bases had no gene match. Per germline, CDR1 MDHEN and CDR2 SYDVKM. This CDR3 region has 19 residues. As DNA, the CDR3 is TGTGCCAGCAGTTTAGGTCCGGGACAGGGGGCGTATAGCAATCAGCCCCAGCATTTT. Its translation is CASSLGPGQGAYSNQPQHF.

This clonotype was seen more than once but under ten times. CDR3 amino acids: CASSLAGGLYEQYF. DNA for the CDR3: TGTGCCAGCAGCTTAGCCGGAGGACTCTACGAGCAGTACTTC. The chain couples TRBV11-2 to TRBJ2-7; possibly TRBD2 for D (5 bases). There are 14 residues in the CDR3. The ends were cut back, 1 base at V and 3 bases at J, with 10 bases in the middle. Germline CDR1 and CDR2: SGHAT and FQNNGV.

This clonotype showed up just a few times. V gene TRBV29-1 combines with J gene TRBJ2-3; 11 bases line up with TRBD1. This CDR3 region has 13 residues. The V gene end was trimmed by 6 bases and the J gene end by 2 bases; junction bases not matched to a gene: 1. Per germline, CDR1 SQVTM and CDR2 ANQGSEA. The CDR3 spells CSVGQGATDTQYF. CDR3 DNA: TGCAGCGTCGGACAGGGGGCCACAGATACGCAGTATTTT.

This clonotype came up many times. The chain uses TRBV7-9 and TRBJ1-5; D is uncertain. CDR3 length: 13 amino acids. V shed 3 bases and J shed 4 bases, with 7 bases lying between them. CDR1 SEHNR and CDR2 FQNEAQ come from the germline V gene (reference sequence). This CDR3 is CASSFERNQPQHF. The CDR3 DNA is TGTGCCAGCAGCTTCGAACGTAATCAGCCCCAGCATTTT. Based on the CDR3 plus reference TRBV7-9 and TRBJ1-5, the full variable domain is DTGVSQNPRHKITKRGQNVTFRCDPISEHNRLYWYRQTLGQGPEFLTYFQNEAQLEKSRLLSDRFSAERPKGSFSTLEIQRTEQGDSAMYLCASSFERNQPQHFGDGTRLSIL.

This clonotype turned up a few times. The rearrangement links TRBV13 to TRBJ2-5; TRBD2 aligns across 9 bases. This CDR3 is built from 15 residues. V was pared by 2 bases and J by 2 bases, with 3 bases of the junction left unmatched. The germline V gene has CDR1 PRHDT and CDR2 FYEKMQ (reference sequence). The CDR3 coding sequence is TGTGCCAGCAGCTTACTAGCGGGAATTCAAGAGACCCAGTACTTC. Residues: CASSLLAGIQETQYF. The full variable domain, completed using reference TRBV13 and TRBJ2-5, is AAGVIQSPRHLIKEKRETATLKCYPIPRHDTVYWYQQGPGQDPQFLISFYEKMQSDKGSIPDRFSAQQFSDYHSELNMSSLELGDSALYFCASSLLAGIQETQYFGPGTRLLVL.

In this sample, this clonotype turned up many times. V and J are TRBV7-9 and TRBJ2-3; D is tentatively TRBD1 or TRBD2 (5 bases each). In germline, CDR1 is SEHNR, CDR2 FQNEAQ (reference sequence). Trimming shortened V by 5 bases and J by 0 bases, and 12 bases separated the two germline ends. CDR3 size: 15 residues. The CDR3 region is CASSRIGTSTDTQYF. The CDR3 DNA reads as TGTGCCAGCAGCCGCATAGGGACCAGCACAGATACGCAGTATTTT.

The sample holds a few counts of this clonotype. CDR3 loop: CASSIDTDPTNEQFF. In DNA, the CDR3 is TGTGCCAGTAGTATAGACACGGACCCGACCAATGAGCAGTTCTTC. The V and J genes are TRBV19 and TRBJ2-1, with no clear D. This CDR3 comprises 15 residues. Per germline, CDR1 LNHDA and CDR2 SQIVND (reference sequence). Trimming pared 0 bases from V and 6 bases from J, leaving 12 bases between.

In its sample, this clonotype was seen many times. This chain uses TRBV7-3 with TRBJ2-7; tentatively, D is TRBD2 (5 bases). In germline, CDR1 is SGHTA, CDR2 FQGTGA. The germline V and J ends were trimmed by 5 bases and 3 bases, with 17 bases remaining between them. The CDR3 sequence is 15 residues long. Here the CDR3 DNA reads TGTGCCAGCAGCATCCAAGGTAGCGCCAACTACGAGCAGTACTTC. Translating gives CASSIQGSANYEQYF.

The J gene is TRBJ2-7, the V gene TRBV20-1, with a possible D match to TRBD2 (5 bases). Trimming stripped 6 bases from V and 10 bases from J, with 16 bases between. The CDR3 totals 11 residues. CDR1 DFQATT and CDR2 SNEGSKA come from the germline V gene (reference sequence). The CDR3 DNA sequence: TGCAGTGCCGCCCTCGACGGGAAACAGTACTTC. It yields the protein CSAALDGKQYF.